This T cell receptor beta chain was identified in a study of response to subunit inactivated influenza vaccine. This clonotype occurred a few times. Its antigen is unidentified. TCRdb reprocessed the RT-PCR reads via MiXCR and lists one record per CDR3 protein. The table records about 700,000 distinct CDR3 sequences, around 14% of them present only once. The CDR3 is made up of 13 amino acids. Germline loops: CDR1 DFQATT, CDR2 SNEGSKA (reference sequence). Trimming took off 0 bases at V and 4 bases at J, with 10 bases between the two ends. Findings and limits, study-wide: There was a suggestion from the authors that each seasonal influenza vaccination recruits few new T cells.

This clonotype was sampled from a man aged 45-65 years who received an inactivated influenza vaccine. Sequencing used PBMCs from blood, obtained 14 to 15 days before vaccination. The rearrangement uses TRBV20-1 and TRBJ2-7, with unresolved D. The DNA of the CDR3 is TGCAGTGCTAGAGATCCACCTTCGTACGAGCAGTACTTC. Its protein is CSARDPPSYEQYF.